Each of the 30 T cell receptor beta chains below was sequenced from the same sample in a study of a mutant IDH1 vaccine in newly diagnosed glioma. Time point noted: week 35, safety follow-up. Vaccination used 300 ug of mutant IDH1 20-mer peptide per dose, with topical imiquimod. The antigens these receptors bind are not known. Using immunoSEQ multiplex PCR, the repertoire was profiled, and TCRdb retains in-frame clones only, with some absent. The repertoire includes some 50,000 clones, roughly 92% of them detected once, and about 2.4% sits in the top ten. The sequenced sample was PBMCs, obtained from a glioma patient whose treatment included an IDH1 peptide vaccine. The receptor set was obtained from a man over 45 with glioma.

This chain uses TRBV6-1 with TRBJ1-6; D not certain. CDR3 length: 14 residues. Germline CDR1 reads MNHNS; CDR2 reads SASEGT. Trimming removed 1 base at V and 8 bases at J, with 9 bases between. CDR3 bases: TGTGCCAGCAGTGAAGTTTTAAGGGATTCACCCCTCCACTTT. Translation gives CASSEVLRDSPLHF.

The chain joins TRBV27 to TRBJ2-7; the D gene is possibly TRBD1 (6 bases). From germline, CDR1 is MNHEY and CDR2 SMNVEV (reference sequence). Trimming shortened V by 7 bases and J by 0 bases, and 13 bases separated the two germline ends. This CDR3 spans 14 amino acids. DNA for the CDR3: TGTGCCAGCATGGACAGCTACTTCTCCTACGAGCAGTACTTC. It translates to CASMDSYFSYEQYF.

The gene calls are TRBV7-9 and TRBJ1-1; D is undetermined. The CDR3 is 14 residues long. Germline V gene sequence: CDR1 SEHNR, CDR2 FQNEAQ (reference sequence). The V end was cut by 4 bases, the J end by 1 base, with 10 bases between. Written as DNA, the CDR3 is TGTGCCAGCAGCTCACGCCCACAGAACACTGAAGCTTTCTTT. This sequence encodes CASSSRPQNTEAFF.

J is TRBJ1-1 and V is TRBV29-1, with D possibly matching TRBD1 (5 bases). The CDR3 length is 13 residues. The germline gives CDR1 SQVTM, CDR2 ANQGSEA. Trimming stripped 3 bases from V and 6 bases from J, with 14 bases between. CDR3: CSVEGRGGPEAFF. The CDR3 DNA sequence: TGCAGCGTTGAGGGGAGGGGTGGCCCTGAAGCTTTCTTT.

J is TRBJ1-6 and V is TRBV28; 8 positions agree with TRBD1. Germline CDR1 is MDHEN and CDR2 is SYDVKM. V was pared by 4 bases and J by 7 bases, with 12 bases of the junction left unmatched. The CDR3 has 17 residues. The CDR3 bases are TGTGCCAGCAGTTCGCCCCGGACAGGGATTAAGAATTCACCCCTCCACTTT. The encoded protein is CASSSPRTGIKNSPLHF.

The chain is built from TRBV9 and TRBJ2-6; D unresolved. The CDR3 spans 16 residues. Trimming removed 4 bases from V and 2 bases from J, with 13 bases in between. In germline, CDR1 is SGDLS, CDR2 YYNGEE. The CDR3 protein is CASSPKRQTGANVLTF. The CDR3, as DNA: TGTGCCAGCAGCCCCAAACGACAAACTGGGGCCAACGTCCTGACTTTC.

This chain links TRBV19 with TRBJ2-3; no clear D gene. This CDR3 is built from 12 residues. Germline V CDR1 and CDR2: LNHDA, SQIVND (reference sequence). Trimming pared 3 bases from V and 2 bases from J, leaving 3 bases between. The CDR3 here is CASSITTDTQYF. CDR3 coding DNA: TGTGCCAGTAGTATCACCACAGATACGCAGTATTTT.

The chain combines TRBV11-2 with TRBJ1-2; 8 bases fit TRBD1. V was clipped by 6 bases and J by 7 bases; unmatched bases: 13. CDR3 size: 15 residues. The germline gives CDR1 SGHAT, CDR2 FQNNGV. The CDR3 protein is CASRPIPGTGSGYTF. The CDR3 region has the DNA TGTGCCAGCAGGCCAATACCGGGGACAGGAAGTGGCTACACCTTC. Drawing the rest from reference TRBV11-2 and TRBJ1-2, the complete variable domain is EAGVAQSPRYKIIEKRQSVAFWCNPISGHATLYWYQQILGQGPKLLIQFQNNGVVDDSQLPKDRFSAERLKGVDSTLKIQPAKLEDSAVYLCASRPIPGTGSGYTFGSGTRLTVV.

This rearrangement joins TRBV19 to TRBJ2-7, with D hard to call. The CDR3 length is 14 residues. The V end lost 5 bases, the J end lost 7 bases, and 18 bases lay between the germline ends. Germline lookup yields CDR1 LNHDA and CDR2 SQIVND (reference sequence). The CDR3 DNA follows: TGTGCCAGTAGTGTGACCTCGATGGCTTGGGAGCAGTACTTC. Encoded protein: CASSVTSMAWEQYF. Together with reference TRBV19 and TRBJ2-7, the CDR3 gives the full variable domain: DGGITQSPKYLFRKEGQNVTLSCEQNLNHDAMYWYRQDPGQGLRLIYYSQIVNDFQKGDIAEGYSVSREKKESFPLTVTSAQKNPTAFYLCASSVTSMAWEQYFGPGTRLTVT.

This chain links TRBV5-6 with TRBJ1-5; D is undetermined. This CDR3 has 12 amino acids. V was shortened by 0 bases and J by 5 bases, with 3 bases between the two germline ends. Per germline, CDR1 SGHDT and CDR2 YYEEEE. Here the CDR3 reads CASSLGDQPQHF. In DNA, the CDR3 is TGTGCCAGCAGCTTGGGGGATCAGCCCCAGCATTTT.

The genes are TRBV7-2 and TRBJ1-5; D is unresolved. The CDR3 consists of 14 residues. The V and J ends lost 1 base and 3 bases respectively, with 7 bases between them. Germline CDR1 reads SGHTA; CDR2 reads FQGNSA. The CDR3 nucleotides are TGTGCCAGCAGCTTAGTCGCAAACAATCAGCCCCAGCATTTT. It encodes CASSLVANNQPQHF.

The chain links TRBV6-5 to TRBJ2-5; 9 bases map to TRBD1. The tail of the sequence fits TRBJ2-7 better, so the J call may be wrong. Germline CDR1 reads MNHEY; CDR2 reads SVGAGI. The CDR3 extends over 15 amino acids. The CDR3 here is CASRRPGQGKHEQYF. CDR3 DNA sequence: TGTGCCAGCAGACGTCCGGGACAGGGAAAGCACGAGCAGTACTTC.

The chain has TRBV4-1 and TRBJ1-1; no clear D gene. There are 14 residues in the CDR3. Germline V gene sequence: CDR1 MGHRA, CDR2 YSYEKL. The V and J ends lost 4 bases and 1 base respectively, with 10 bases between them. The CDR3 nucleotides read TGCGCCAGCAGCCGCATCCTAGGGAACACTGAAGCTTTCTTT. Translation gives CASSRILGNTEAFF.

This chain connects TRBV10-3 to TRBJ2-7; D call uncertain. Looked up from germline, CDR1 is ENHRY and CDR2 is SYGVKD. This CDR3 has 13 amino acids. Trimming pared 3 bases from V and 2 bases from J, leaving 8 bases between. This CDR3 is CAISDGSPYEQYF. CDR3 in DNA: TGTGCCATCAGTGATGGCTCCCCCTACGAGCAGTACTTC.

This chain links TRBV19 with TRBJ2-7; tentative D call: TRBD2 (6 bases). The CDR3 length is 13 residues. Germline values: CDR1 LNHDA, CDR2 SQIVND (reference sequence). V was trimmed by 3 bases and J by 8 bases, leaving 14 bases between them. CDR3 in DNA: TGTGCCAGTAGTATGTTGGAGGGAAGCAAGCAGTACTTC. Its translation: CASSMLEGSKQYF.

The chain couples TRBV10-2 to TRBJ1-5, with D uncertain. Germline V gene lookup returns CDR1 WSHSY and CDR2 SAAADI. There are 13 residues in the CDR3. V was cut by 4 bases and J by 3 bases, with 7 bases left in between. The CDR3 DNA reads TGCGCCAGCAGTGGGTCGGCCAATCAGCCCCAGCATTTT. Protein product: CASSGSANQPQHF.

This sequence joins TRBV5-1 and TRBJ2-5; 13 bases are a match to TRBD2. The CDR3 is 16 residues long. The J segment lost 3 bases and the V segment lost 0 bases, leaving 2 bases of the junction unmatched. The germline CDR1 and CDR2 sequences are SGHRS and YFSETQ. CDR3: CASSLATSGGEETQYF. CDR3 in DNA: TGCGCCAGCAGCTTGGCTACTAGCGGGGGGGAAGAGACCCAGTACTTC. Complete variable domain (other parts from reference TRBV5-1 and TRBJ2-5): KAGVTQTPRYLIKTRGQQVTLSCSPISGHRSVSWYQQTPGQGLQFLFEYFSETQRNKGNFPGRFSGRQFSNSRSEMNVSTLELGDSALYLCASSLATSGGEETQYFGPGTRLLVL.

The chain is built from TRBV7-2 and TRBJ2-3, with TRBD2 identical over 7 bases. Germline V gene lookup returns CDR1 SGHTA and CDR2 FQGNSA. The CDR3 contains 16 residues. The ends lost 1 base at V and 3 bases at J; junction bases unmatched: 7. The CDR3 protein is CASSLDFTGGTDTQYF. In DNA form, the CDR3 reads TGTGCCAGCAGCTTAGACTTTACGGGGGGAACAGATACGCAGTATTTT.

The chain links TRBV28 to TRBJ1-2; D perhaps matches TRBD1 (6 bases). Germline V CDR1 and CDR2: MDHEN, SYDVKM. V was trimmed by 2 bases and J by 7 bases, leaving 17 bases between them. This CDR3 is built from 15 residues. CDR3: CASSLVTGVEGGYTF. CDR3 DNA sequence: TGTGCCAGCAGTTTAGTGACAGGAGTCGAGGGTGGCTACACCTTC.

The V and J genes are TRBV4-3 and TRBJ2-1; tentatively, D is TRBD1 (5 bases). Per germline, CDR1 LGHNA and CDR2 YSLEER. The CDR3 contains 14 residues. V was trimmed by 4 bases and J by 1 base, leaving 8 bases between them. CDR3 region: CASSLDTSYNEQFF. The CDR3, as DNA: TGCGCCAGCAGCCTGGACACGTCCTACAATGAGCAGTTCTTC.

The chain recombines TRBV9 with TRBJ2-1; 12 positions agree with TRBD2. Losses at the gene ends were 0 bases for V and 5 bases for J; bases not matched to a gene: 6. This CDR3 spans 17 amino acids. Germline V lookup: CDR1 SGDLS, CDR2 YYNGEE. The CDR3 DNA follows: TGTGCCAGCAGCGTAGAAGTACTAGCGGGAGGAAACAATGAGCAGTTCTTC. This codes for CASSVEVLAGGNNEQFF.

The V gene is TRBV28, the J gene TRBJ1-5, with a tentative D call TRBD1 (5 bases). Germline lookup yields CDR1 MDHEN and CDR2 SYDVKM. The CDR3 contains 15 residues. V was clipped by 6 bases and J by 1 base, with 13 bases between them. Here the CDR3 DNA reads TGTGCCAGCAGATACCCCGGGGGGAGCAATCAGCCCCAGCATTTT. It translates to CASRYPGGSNQPQHF.

This clone was seen once. This sequence joins TRBV2 and TRBJ2-3; 9 bases are shared with TRBD2. V shed 4 bases and J 0 bases; nucleotides not matched to a gene: 5. This CDR3 is built from 16 residues. In germline, CDR1 is SNHLY, CDR2 FYNNEI. CDR3 bases: TGTGCCAGCAGTGCGCTAGCGGGGTCTAGCACAGATACGCAGTATTTT. Translated, it gives CASSALAGSSTDTQYF.

The chain recombines TRBV19 with TRBJ2-7; a possible D gene is TRBD2 (5 bases). The V and J ends lost 7 bases and 4 bases respectively, with 20 bases between them. Germline CDR1 reads LNHDA; CDR2 reads SQIVND (reference sequence). CDR3 length: 15 amino acids. The CDR3 nucleotides read TGTGCCAGTACCCCCCCCGGCAGGTCGGGGTACGAGCAGTACTTC. This sequence encodes CASTPPGRSGYEQYF.

V usage is TRBV5-1 and J usage is TRBJ1-2; weak D call: TRBD1 (5 bases). The germline CDR1 and CDR2 sequences are SGHRS and YFSETQ. V was pared by 0 bases and J by 7 bases, with 16 bases between. This CDR3 spans 15 amino acids. The CDR3 sequence: CASSLGGGMISGYTF. DNA for the CDR3: TGCGCCAGCAGCTTGGGTGGGGGTATGATATCTGGCTACACCTTC.

The chain couples TRBV5-1 to TRBJ2-5; 8 bases match TRBD2. CDR1 SGHRS and CDR2 YFSETQ come from the germline V gene. J was trimmed by 5 bases and V by 5 bases; bases with no gene match: 11. There are 15 residues in the CDR3. The CDR3 nucleotides read TGCGCCAGCAGGGCCGAAGCGGGAGTGGTCGAGACCCAGTACTTC. Protein sequence: CASRAEAGVVETQYF.

V usage is TRBV30 and J usage is TRBJ2-7, with D possibly called TRBD1 or TRBD2 (6 bases each). V lost 5 bases to trimming and J lost 3 bases, with 20 bases between them. Germline V lookup: CDR1 GTSNPN, CDR2 SVGIG (reference sequence). The CDR3 extends over 15 amino acids. The CDR3 here is CAWALKGGPYYEQYF. The CDR3 DNA reads TGTGCCTGGGCTCTCAAGGGGGGACCATACTACGAGCAGTACTTC. The full variable domain, rest sourced from reference TRBV30 and TRBJ2-7, is SQTIHQWPATLVQPVGSPLSLECTVEGTSNPNLYWYRQAAGRGLQLLFYSVGIGQISSEVPQNLSASRPQDRQFILSSKKLLLSDSGFYLCAWALKGGPYYEQYFGPGTRLTVT.

The chain recombines TRBV19 with TRBJ2-3; D tentatively reads TRBD1 or TRBD2 (5 bases each). The CDR3 runs 16 residues. Germline V CDR1 and CDR2: LNHDA, SQIVND (reference sequence). V was trimmed by 3 bases and J by 3 bases, leaving 16 bases between them. The CDR3 is CASSIYSPGTTDTQYF. CDR3 nucleotide sequence: TGTGCCAGTAGTATCTATTCACCAGGGACGACAGATACGCAGTATTTT.

V and J are TRBV4-2 and TRBJ1-2, with a weak D call TRBD1 (6 bases). V lost 0 bases to trimming and J lost 7 bases, with 18 bases between them. Germline V lookup: CDR1 LGHNA, CDR2 YNFKEQ. This CDR3 is 16 amino acids long. The CDR3 loop is CASSQDLGGALGGYTF. The CDR3 nucleotides read TGTGCCAGCAGCCAAGATCTGGGGGGGGCACTAGGTGGCTACACCTTC.

This sequence joins TRBV7-8 and TRBJ2-1; D perhaps matches TRBD2 (6 bases). V was trimmed by 3 bases and J by 0 bases, leaving 12 bases between them. There are 16 residues in the CDR3. CDR1 SGHVS and CDR2 FQNEAQ come from the germline V gene. CDR3 DNA: TGTGCCAGCAGCTTTGGAGGGCCCAGCTCCTACAATGAGCAGTTCTTC. Protein: CASSFGGPSSYNEQFF.